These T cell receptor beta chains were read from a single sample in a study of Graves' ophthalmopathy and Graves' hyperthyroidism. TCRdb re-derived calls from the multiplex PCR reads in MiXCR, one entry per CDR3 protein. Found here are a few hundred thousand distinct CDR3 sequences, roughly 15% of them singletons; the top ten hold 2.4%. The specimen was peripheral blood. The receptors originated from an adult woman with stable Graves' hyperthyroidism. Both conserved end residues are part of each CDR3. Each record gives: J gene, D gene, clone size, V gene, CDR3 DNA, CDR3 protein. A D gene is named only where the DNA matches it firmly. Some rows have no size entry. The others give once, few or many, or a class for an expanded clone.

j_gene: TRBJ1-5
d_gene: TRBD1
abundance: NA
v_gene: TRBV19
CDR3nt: TGTGCCAGCGGGCCCAGGGGACAGGGTCTTCAGCCCCAGCATTTT
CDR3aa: CASGPRGQGLQPQHF

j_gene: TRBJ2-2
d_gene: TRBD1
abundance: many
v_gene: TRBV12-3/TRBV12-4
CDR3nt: TGTGCCAGCAGTTCAAGGAGGACAGGGGTAGTCTTTACCGGGGAGCTGTTTTTT
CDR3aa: CASSSRRTGVVFTGELFF

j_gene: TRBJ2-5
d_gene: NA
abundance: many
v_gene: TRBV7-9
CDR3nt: TGTGCCAGCAGCTCAAGACTAGTTAAAGAGACCCAGTACTTC
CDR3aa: CASSSRLVKETQYF

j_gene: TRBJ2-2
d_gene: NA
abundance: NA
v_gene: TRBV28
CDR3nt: TGTGCCAGCAGTCCATTAGGGGTCCAACAGGGAGGGAACACCGGGGAGCTGTTTTTT
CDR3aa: CASSPLGVQQGGNTGELFF

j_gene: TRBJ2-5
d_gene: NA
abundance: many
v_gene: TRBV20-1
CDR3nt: TGCAGTGCTATTTTGGGTGGGCAAGAGACCCAGTACTTC
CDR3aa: CSAILGGQETQYF

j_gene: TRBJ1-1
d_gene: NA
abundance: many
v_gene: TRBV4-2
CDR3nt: TGTGCCAGCAGCCAAGATGAGTTGAACACTGAAGCTTTCTTT
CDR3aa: CASSQDELNTEAFF

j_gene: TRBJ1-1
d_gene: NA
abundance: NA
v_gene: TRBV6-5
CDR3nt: TGTGCCAGCAGTTTTCGGGGGAGTACTGAAGCTTTCTTT
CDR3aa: CASSFRGSTEAFF

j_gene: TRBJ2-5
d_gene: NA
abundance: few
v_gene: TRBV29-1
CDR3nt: TGCAGCGTTGAAGGGGTTAGCGGCTTCCAAGAGACCCAGTACTTC
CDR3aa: CSVEGVSGFQETQYF

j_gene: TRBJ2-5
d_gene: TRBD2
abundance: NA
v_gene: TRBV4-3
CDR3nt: TGCGCCAGCAGCCTCCCCGGGGGGGCCAGCGGGAGGGCCTCTCACCATCAAGAGACCCAGTACTTC
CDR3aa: CASSLPGGASGRASHHQETQYF

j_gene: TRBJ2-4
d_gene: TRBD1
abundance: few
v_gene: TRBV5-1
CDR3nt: TGCGCCAGCAAAGGGACAGCCAAAAACATTAAGTACTTC
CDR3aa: CASKGTAKNIKYF

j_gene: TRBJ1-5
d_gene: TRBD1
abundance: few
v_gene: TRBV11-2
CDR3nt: TGTGCCAGCAGCTCCCTGACAGGGACAGGTCAGCCCCAGCATTTT
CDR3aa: CASSSLTGTGQPQHF

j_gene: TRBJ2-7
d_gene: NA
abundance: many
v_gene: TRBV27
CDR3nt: TGTGCCAGCAGTCCAACCCCCAGAGGGGGAACCTACGAGCAGTACTTC
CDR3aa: CASSPTPRGGTYEQYF

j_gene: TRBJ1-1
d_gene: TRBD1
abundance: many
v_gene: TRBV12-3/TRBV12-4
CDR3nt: TGTGCCAGCAGTTTAAACCGGGACAGGGCGTTCAAAATGGCTTTCTTT
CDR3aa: CASSLNRDRAFKMAFF

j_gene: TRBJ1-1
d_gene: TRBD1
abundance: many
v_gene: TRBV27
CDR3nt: TGTGCCAGCAAAAGACAGGGGAACACTGAAGCTTTCTTT
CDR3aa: CASKRQGNTEAFF

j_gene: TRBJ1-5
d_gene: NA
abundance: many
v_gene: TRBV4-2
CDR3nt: TGTGCCAGCAGCCGCTTCGGGGGGGATAGCAATCAGCCCCAGCATTTT
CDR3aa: CASSRFGGDSNQPQHF

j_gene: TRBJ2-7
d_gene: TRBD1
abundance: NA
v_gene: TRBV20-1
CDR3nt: TGCAGTGCTGCCGGGACAGGGGGCTTCGACGAGCAGTACTTC
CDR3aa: CSAAGTGGFDEQYF

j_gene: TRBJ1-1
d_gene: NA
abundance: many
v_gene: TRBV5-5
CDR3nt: TGTGCCAGCAGCTTGTTCGGGGGGAACACTGAAGCTTTCTTT
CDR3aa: CASSLFGGNTEAFF

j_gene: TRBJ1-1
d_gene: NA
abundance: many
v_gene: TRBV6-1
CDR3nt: TGTGCCAGCAGGCAGGGGCTCACTGAAGCTTTCTTT
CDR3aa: CASRQGLTEAFF

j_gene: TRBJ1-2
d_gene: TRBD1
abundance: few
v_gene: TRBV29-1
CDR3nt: TGCAGCGTTGTTTCATATGGGACAGGGACGGGAGGAGACTATGGCTACACCTTC
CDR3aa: CSVVSYGTGTGGDYGYTF

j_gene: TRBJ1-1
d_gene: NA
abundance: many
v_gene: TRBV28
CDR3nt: TGTGCCAGCAGTTTAAACCAGGGGTTGAACACTGAAGCTTTCTTT
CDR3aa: CASSLNQGLNTEAFF

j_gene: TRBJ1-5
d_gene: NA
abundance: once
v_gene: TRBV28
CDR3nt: TGTGCCAGCAGTTATCTTTTGCGGGGTCAGCCCCAGCATTTT
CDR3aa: CASSYLLRGQPQHF

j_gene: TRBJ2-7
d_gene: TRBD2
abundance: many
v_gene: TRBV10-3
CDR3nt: TGTGCCATCATGAGTCCGAGGACTAGCGGGAGGGTTTACGAGCAGTACTTC
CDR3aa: CAIMSPRTSGRVYEQYF

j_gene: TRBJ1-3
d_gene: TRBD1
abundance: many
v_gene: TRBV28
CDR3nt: TGTGCCAGCAGGCTAACAGGGGCGGGAAACACCATATATTTT
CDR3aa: CASRLTGAGNTIYF